These 20 T cell receptor beta chains originate from one sample sequenced in a study of OX40 agonist ivuxolimab in advanced cancers. Produced via immunoSEQ multiplex PCR; TCRdb's table is partial and in-frame only. The table records over 50,000 clones, approximately 82% of them present only once. The sequenced sample was CD4+ or CD8+ T cells sorted from blood, obtained in a trial of the OX40 agonist ivuxolimab. The receptor source for this set is an adult with an advanced solid tumor such as melanoma, head and neck, liver or kidney cancer.

The chain couples TRBV10-3 to TRBJ2-2, with D possibly matching TRBD1 (6 bases). V gave up 10 bases and J gave up 4 bases, with 19 bases separating them. There are 15 residues in the CDR3. Germline CDR1 reads ENHRY; CDR2 reads SYGVKD. Here the CDR3 DNA reads TGTGCCACTCAGGGGAACAGGGTGGGCACCGGGGAGCTGTTTTTT. Amino acid sequence: CATQGNRVGTGELFF.

This chain joins TRBV30 and TRBJ2-1; 14 positions agree with TRBD2. Germline trimming cut 5 bases from V and 8 bases from J; bases unmatched to any gene: 5. CDR3 size: 14 residues. Germline-derived CDR1 and CDR2 are GTSNPN and SVGIG (reference sequence). The CDR3 reads CAWDGTSGSYEQFF. CDR3 nucleotide sequence: TGTGCCTGGGATGGGACTAGCGGGAGCTATGAGCAGTTCTTC.

The chain is built from TRBV30 and TRBJ2-7; the match to TRBD1 covers 9 bases. The junction had 2 bases not matched to a gene; V was cut back by 3 bases and J by 2 bases. This CDR3 spans 13 amino acids. Germline lookup yields CDR1 GTSNPN and CDR2 SVGIG (reference sequence). The DNA for the CDR3 is TGTGCCTGGAGGGGACAGGGTGCCTACGAGCAGTACTTC. It is translated as CAWRGQGAYEQYF. The whole variable domain, remainder taken from reference TRBV30 and TRBJ2-7, is SQTIHQWPATLVQPVGSPLSLECTVEGTSNPNLYWYRQAAGRGLQLLFYSVGIGQISSEVPQNLSASRPQDRQFILSSKKLLLSDSGFYLCAWRGQGAYEQYFGPGTRLTVT.

V and J are TRBV5-1 and TRBJ1-4, with D unclear. Germline values: CDR1 SGHRS, CDR2 YFSETQ. V lost 4 bases and J 5 bases, leaving 12 bases between the germline ends. CDR3 length: 14 residues. The CDR3 here is CASSAALGNEKLFF. The CDR3 nucleotides read TGCGCCAGCAGCGCGGCGCTGGGGAATGAAAAACTGTTTTTT.

This chain links TRBV5-8 with TRBJ1-2, with 8 nucleotides matching TRBD1. Germline V CDR1 and CDR2: SGHTS, YDEGEE. The ends lost 7 bases at V and 6 bases at J; junction bases unmatched: 14. This CDR3 contains 15 residues. As DNA, the CDR3 is TGTGCCAGCGAACTCCAAAGGACAGGGTTTCATGGCTACACCTTC. This encodes CASELQRTGFHGYTF.

The J gene is TRBJ1-5, the V gene TRBV10-3; D remains unclear. Germline assignment: CDR1 ENHRY and CDR2 SYGVKD. Between the trimmed V and J ends, which lost 0 bases and 3 bases, there was a span of 9 bases. This CDR3 has 15 residues. CDR3 sequence reads: CAISESRILNQPQHF. CDR3 nucleotides: TGTGCCATCAGTGAGTCTAGGATCCTCAATCAGCCCCAGCATTTT.

The chain is built from TRBV29-1 and TRBJ2-1; D perhaps matches TRBD2 (6 bases). The germline V and J ends were trimmed by 4 bases and 4 bases, with 14 bases remaining between them. The germline V gene has CDR1 SQVTM and CDR2 ANQGSEA. The CDR3 sequence is 14 residues long. This chain's CDR3 is CSVATSRPYNEQFF. CDR3 DNA: TGCAGCGTTGCTACTAGCAGGCCTTACAATGAGCAGTTCTTC.

This clone was detected only once. One end of the junction is discordant with germline, which a read error may explain. V is TRBV6-1 and J is TRBJ2-7, with D unclear. The CDR3 totals 10 residues. Germline CDR1 and CDR2: MNHNS and SASEGT. The CDR3 region is CASSAFELYF. CDR3 bases: TGTGCCAGCAGTGCCTTTGAGCTGTACTTC.

Remarks on this clone: Germline and junction disagree at one end, which may indicate a read error. V usage is TRBV5-1 and J usage is TRBJ1-1; the D is unclear. This CDR3 spans 15 amino acids. Germline assignment: CDR1 SGHRS and CDR2 YFSETQ. The chain's CDR3 is CASSLVSVRNTEAFF. Written as DNA, the CDR3 is TGTGCCAGCAGCTTGGTATCGGTCAGGAACACTGAAGCTTTCTTT.

The chain has TRBV11-3 and TRBJ2-5; D is undetermined. TRBJ2-7 matches the DNA end more closely, so the J call is doubtful. Germline V gene sequence: CDR1 SGHNT, CDR2 YENEEA. The CDR3 runs to 8 residues. The CDR3 coding sequence is TGTCCGGTGTACGAGCAGTACTTC. Amino acids: CPVYEQYF.

This sequence joins TRBV6-4 and TRBJ2-1; unclear D gene. The germline CDR1 and CDR2 sequences are MRHNA and SNTAGT. The CDR3 spans 15 residues. Trimming stripped 5 bases from V and 0 bases from J, with 11 bases between. The CDR3 bases are TGTGCCAGCAGTCCCTTGCCAAGCTCCTACAATGAGCAGTTCTTC. Its protein product is CASSPLPSSYNEQFF.

This sequence joins TRBV25-1 and TRBJ1-2; TRBD1 matches 7 bases. The CDR3 covers 15 residues. Germline V gene sequence: CDR1 MGHDK, CDR2 SYGVNS. Trimming took 5 bases from V and 0 from J; bases not matched to a gene: 6. The CDR3 nucleotides are TGTGCCAGCAGTAAGGGGACAGATTCTAACTATGGCTACACCTTC. It translates to CASSKGTDSNYGYTF.

This clone has just one count. This chain uses TRBV5-4 with TRBJ2-3, with no clear D. This CDR3 region has 12 residues. CDR1 is SGHNT and CDR2 is YYREEE in the germline V gene (reference sequence). V lost 5 bases and J 6 bases, leaving 10 bases between the germline ends. CDR3: CASRSDRDTQYF. DNA of the CDR3: TGTGCCAGCAGGTCGGACCGGGATACGCAGTATTTT.

The V gene is TRBV7-8, the J gene TRBJ2-2; D unresolved. Germline lookup yields CDR1 SGHVS and CDR2 FQNEAQ. The CDR3 has 16 residues. Trimming pared 5 bases from V and 0 bases from J, leaving 13 bases between. The CDR3: CASSILVGSNTGELFF. The CDR3, as DNA: TGTGCCAGCAGCATCCTGGTAGGGTCGAACACCGGGGAGCTGTTTTTT.

This chain connects TRBV5-1 to TRBJ2-3, with unresolved D. CDR3 length: 12 amino acids. Germline assignment: CDR1 SGHRS and CDR2 YFSETQ. The V and J ends lost 3 bases and 9 bases respectively, with 11 bases between them. Here the CDR3 DNA reads TGCGCCAGCAGCTCCAGCATGGACACGCAGTATTTT. The encoded protein is CASSSSMDTQYF.

This chain connects TRBV28 to TRBJ2-3, with D unclear. V was cut by 7 bases and J by 3 bases, with 11 bases left in between. CDR1 and CDR2 from the germline V gene are MDHEN and SYDVKM. The CDR3 length is 13 residues. CDR3 sequence (DNA): TGTGCCAGCATAAGTCCAACAACAGATACGCAGTATTTT. Protein product: CASISPTTDTQYF.

This chain uses TRBV7-2 with TRBJ2-1; D possibly corresponds to TRBD2 (6 bases). The CDR3 length is 16 residues. Trimming cost V 2 bases and J 0 bases, with 11 bases left between them. Germline assignment: CDR1 SGHTA and CDR2 FQGNSA. CDR3 DNA sequence: TGTGCCAGCAGCTTATCACGGGAGAGCTCCTACAATGAGCAGTTCTTC. Its protein is CASSLSRESSYNEQFF.

This clone appeared a single time. V gene TRBV10-3 combines with J gene TRBJ2-7, with 9 bases matching TRBD1. The CDR3 spans 15 residues. Germline V CDR1 and CDR2: ENHRY, SYGVKD. The V gene end was trimmed by 6 bases and the J gene end by 0 bases; junction bases not matched to a gene: 6. The CDR3 region has the DNA TGTGCCATCAGCTTACAGGGGGCCTTCTCCTACGAGCAGTACTTC. Its translation: CAISLQGAFSYEQYF.

By frequency in the sample, this clone is medium-sized. V is TRBV19 and J is TRBJ1-5, with TRBD1 as a possible D gene (6 bases). Germline V gene lookup returns CDR1 LNHDA and CDR2 SQIVND (reference sequence). Trimming shortened V by 5 bases and J by 0 bases, and 17 bases separated the two germline ends. CDR3 length equals 17 residues. The CDR3 DNA sequence: TGTGCCAGTAGTGGAGGGGGGGTGGAGTATAGCAATCAGCCCCAGCATTTT. Its translation: CASSGGGVEYSNQPQHF.

Comments on this clone: One end of the junction is discordant with germline, which a read error may explain. The rearrangement uses TRBV28 and TRBJ1-2; weak D call: TRBD1 (6 bases). Germline CDR1 MDHEN, CDR2 SYDVKM. This CDR3 comprises 16 residues. CDR3 bases: TGTGCCAGCGGTTTTCGGGGTAATGACAGGAACTATGGCTACACCTTC. Protein: CASGFRGNDRNYGYTF.